Shown below are 11 T cell receptor beta chains from a single sample sequenced in a study of PD-L1 blockade in urothelial cancer. TCRdb's table, derived via immunoSEQ multiplex PCR, lists solely in-frame clones and lacks some. There are tens of thousands of clones in the sample; 90% occur only once, and 1.5% to 2% lies in the top ten. As for time point: pretreatment peripheral blood. Material: PBMCs, obtained around atezolizumab (anti-PD-L1) treatment. The receptors stem from a man in his 60s with urothelial cancer.

The J gene is TRBJ2-3, the V gene TRBV4-3; 8 bases match TRBD2. V gave up 1 base and J gave up 7 bases; unmatched junction bases: 7. This CDR3 spans 15 amino acids. CDR1 is LGHNA, CDR2 YSLEER, per germline. In DNA, the CDR3 is TGCGCCAGCAGCCAAGCCCAAGCGGGGGAGTATACGCAGTATTTT. Residues: CASSQAQAGEYTQYF.

The chain has TRBV18 and TRBJ2-5, with TRBD1 as a possible D gene (5 bases). The CDR3 is made up of 14 amino acids. Trimming removed 3 bases at V and 5 bases at J, with 13 bases between. The V gene's germline CDR1 is KGHSH and CDR2 LQKENI. CDR3 nucleotides: TGTGCCAGCTCACCTATCAAGGGGATGGAGACCCAGTACTTC. Translated, it gives CASSPIKGMETQYF.

In regard to this clone: Other DNA sequences in the sample encode the same CDR3. This chain links TRBV28 with TRBJ2-3, with TRBD2 matching 10 bases. This CDR3 spans 18 amino acids. V lost 5 bases and J lost 2; bases outside the gene matches: 13. The germline V gene encodes CDR1 MDHEN and CDR2 SYDVKM. CDR3 DNA sequence: TGTGCCAGCAGTCTCCTCTCGAGCGGGAGGGTTTCCACAGATACGCAGTATTTT. It translates to CASSLLSSGRVSTDTQYF.

The rearrangement uses TRBV5-3 and TRBJ2-1; possibly TRBD2 for D (5 bases). TRBV5-3 is annotated as an ORF whose role is uncertain. The CDR3 length is 16 residues. V was clipped by 1 base and J by 5 bases, with 16 bases between them. The CDR3 is CARSLFGSWANNEQFF. The CDR3 nucleotides read TGTGCCAGAAGCTTGTTTGGGAGCTGGGCCAACAATGAGCAGTTCTTC.

The V gene is TRBV5-1, the J gene TRBJ2-5; possibly TRBD2 for D (6 bases). Trimming removed 1 base from V and 3 bases from J, with 10 bases in between. The CDR3 extends over 14 amino acids. Germline assignment: CDR1 SGHRS and CDR2 YFSETQ. The CDR3 here is CASSLIPGEETQYF. Here the CDR3 DNA reads TGCGCCAGCAGCTTGATTCCGGGGGAAGAGACCCAGTACTTC.

The chain links TRBV5-6 to TRBJ2-1; 9 bases map to TRBD1. There are 13 residues in the CDR3. Germline CDR1 is SGHDT and CDR2 is YYEEEE. Trimming removed 3 bases from V and 7 bases from J; junction bases left unmatched: 2. The CDR3 spells CASSYGQGNEQFF. In nucleotides, the CDR3 is TGTGCCAGCAGCTACGGACAGGGGAATGAGCAGTTCTTC. Supplemented by reference TRBV5-6 and TRBJ2-1, the full variable domain reads DAGVTQSPTHLIKTRGQQVTLRCSPKSGHDTVSWYQQALGQGPQFIFQYYEEEERQRGNFPDRFSGHQFPNYSSELNVNALLLGDSALYLCASSYGQGNEQFFGPGTRLTVL.

The V gene is TRBV28, the J gene TRBJ2-7, with D perhaps TRBD2 (5 bases). Per germline, CDR1 MDHEN and CDR2 SYDVKM. The ends were cut back, 6 bases at V and 3 bases at J, with 18 bases in the middle. CDR3 size: 15 residues. The DNA for the CDR3 is TGTGCCAGCAGCGTTTCAACGGGAACTAGCTACGAGCAGTACTTC. Protein: CASSVSTGTSYEQYF.

V usage is TRBV15 and J usage is TRBJ2-7; D perhaps matches TRBD2 (5 bases). The CDR3 sequence is 14 residues long. Germline V gene lookup returns CDR1 LNHNV and CDR2 YYDKDF (reference sequence). Trimming stripped 9 bases from V and 5 bases from J, with 20 bases between. CDR3 in DNA: TGTGCCACGCGACGGGGAAGTCAGGTCAACGAGCAGTACTTC. Protein sequence: CATRRGSQVNEQYF.

The V gene is TRBV2, the J gene TRBJ2-7; 11 bases agree with TRBD1. Trimming took 4 bases from V and 4 from J; bases not matched to a gene: 0. Germline CDR1 SNHLY, CDR2 FYNNEI. CDR3 length: 13 amino acids. The CDR3 nucleotides are TGTGCCAGCAGTGGGGACAGGGGGTACGAGCAGTACTTC. Its protein is CASSGDRGYEQYF.

This chain joins TRBV5-4 and TRBJ2-1, with 12 positions matching TRBD2. This CDR3 comprises 20 residues. Trimming at V came to 0 bases and at J to 4 bases, leaving 14 bases not matched to a gene. Germline V gene sequence: CDR1 SGHNT, CDR2 YYREEE (reference sequence). The CDR3 sequence: CASSLGPGTSGSGGYNEQFF. The DNA for the CDR3 is TGTGCCAGCAGCTTGGGGCCCGGGACTAGCGGGTCCGGAGGTTACAATGAGCAGTTCTTC.

The gene calls are TRBV19 and TRBJ1-4; TRBD1 aligns across 7 bases. The V segment lost 10 bases and the J segment 8 bases; nucleotides outside the gene matches: 10. The CDR3 has 13 residues. CDR1 and CDR2 (germline): LNHDA, SQIVND (reference sequence). The CDR3 nucleotides read TGTGCCACCCATGACAGGGCCATCGAAAAACTGTTTTTT. Translating it yields CATHDRAIEKLFF. The full variable domain, rest sourced from reference TRBV19 and TRBJ1-4, is DGGITQSPKYLFRKEGQNVTLSCEQNLNHDAMYWYRQDPGQGLRLIYYSQIVNDFQKGDIAEGYSVSREKKESFPLTVTSAQKNPTAFYLCATHDRAIEKLFFGSGTQLSVL.